These T cell receptor beta chains were read from a single sample in a study of molecular identifiers for immune sequencing clone quantification. Using its own MiXCR run on the PCR reads, TCRdb lists one record per CDR3 protein. The profile shows under 600,000 distinct CDR3 sequences, 20% to 25% of them singletons. The source material was naive CD8+ T cells from blood, with Jurkat cell RNA spiked in. The receptors were gathered from a human donor in good health. Some libraries in this study had Jurkat cell RNA spiked in. Both conserved end residues are part of each CDR3. A D gene is named only where the DNA matches it firmly. Only some rows state a clone size, as once, few, many or a class for expanded clones.

D gene,V gene,clone size,J gene,CDR3 DNA,CDR3 protein
TRBD1,TRBV19,-,TRBJ1-5,TGTGCCAGTAGTATCGGGGACAGGGGGATTGGCAATCAGCCCCAGCATTTT,CASSIGDRGIGNQPQHF
TRBD1,TRBV6-6,-,TRBJ2-5,TGTGCCAGCAGTTACTCCCGGGACAGACAAGAGACCCAGTACTTC,CASSYSRDRQETQYF
-,TRBV7-8,few,TRBJ1-1,TGTGCCAGCAGCCTAGAGGCGGCCTACACTGGAGCTTTCTTT,CASSLEAAYTGAFF
-,TRBV7-9,few,TRBJ2-7,TGTGCCAGCAGCTCCAGACGAGGGCCGGAACAGTACTTC,CASSSRRGPEQYF
-,TRBV30,once,TRBJ2-2,TGTGCCTGGAGTGAGAGTGGGACCGGGGAGCTGCTTTTT,CAWSESGTGELLF
-,TRBV2,once,TRBJ2-3,TGTGCCAGCAACCTAGGACGGGGAACAGATACGCAGTATTTT,CASNLGRGTDTQYF
-,TRBV3-1,-,TRBJ2-2,TGTGCCAGCAGCCAAGCGGGTTCGGGAATCGGGGAGCTGTTTTTT,CASSQAGSGIGELFF
-,TRBV4-1,-,TRBJ2-2,TGCGCCAGCAGCCGTAGCTTCGGGAACACCGGGGAGCTGTTTTTT,CASSRSFGNTGELFF
TRBD2,TRBV12-3/TRBV12-4,-,TRBJ2-1,TGTGCCAGCAGTTTATTTGCGGGAGGGCCTTTGAATGAGCAGTTCTTC,CASSLFAGGPLNEQFF
-,TRBV27,-,TRBJ2-3,TGTGCCAGCAGTTTACAGGCTTCAGATACGCAGTATTTT,CASSLQASDTQYF